These 20 T cell receptor beta chains were sequenced from one sample in a study of Ad26.COV2.S vaccination and SARS-CoV-2 variants. Documented treatment: about 20 received Ad26.COV2.S at low or high dose, single or two shots; 5 received placebo; per-sample allocation not given. Repertoires come from day 63 after the first vaccine or placebo injection. Using immunoSEQ multiplex PCR, the repertoire was profiled, and TCRdb retains in-frame clones only, with some absent. The data contain some 480,000 clones, about 83% of them singletons. The sample was peripheral blood, taken in a trial of Ad26.COV2.S vaccine versus placebo. The receptors originated from a person between 18 and 65 years old who received the Ad26.COV2.S COVID-19 vaccine or a placebo.

This chain links TRBV19 with TRBJ2-1, with 8 positions matching TRBD2. V lost 3 bases, J lost 3 bases, and 4 bases stayed unmatched. Germline assignment: CDR1 LNHDA and CDR2 SQIVND (reference sequence). The CDR3 is 15 residues long. The CDR3 sequence is CASSIGTSGYNEQFF. CDR3 DNA sequence: TGTGCCAGTAGTATTGGAACTAGCGGCTACAATGAGCAGTTCTTC.

Notes on this clone: The same CDR3 arises from other DNA sequences in this sample as well. The V gene is TRBV18, the J gene TRBJ1-4; D is uncertain. CDR1 and CDR2 from the germline V gene are KGHSH and LQKENI. The CDR3 loop spans 14 amino acids. Trimming cost V 3 bases and J 0 bases, with 5 bases left between them. The chain's CDR3 is CASSPTATNEKLFF. The DNA of the CDR3 is TGTGCCAGCTCACCCACAGCAACTAATGAAAAACTGTTTTTT.

CDR3 nucleotide sequence: TGTGCCAGTAGTATAGGACACGGGAGCCCGACAGCAGATACGCAGTATTTT. Translation gives CASSIGHGSPTADTQYF. This chain uses TRBV19 with TRBJ2-3, with TRBD2 as a possible D gene (6 bases). With 1 base removed from V and 4 bases from J, the gap between germline ends came to 18 bases. Germline assignment: CDR1 LNHDA and CDR2 SQIVND (reference sequence). The CDR3 consists of 17 residues.

This clone was recorded a few times. The rearrangement links TRBV2 to TRBJ1-1; TRBD1 is a possible D gene (5 bases). With 8 bases removed from V and 6 bases from J, the gap between germline ends came to 13 bases. The CDR3 covers 12 residues. CDR1 is SNHLY, CDR2 FYNNEI, per germline. The CDR3 sequence: CASEGDEAEAFF. CDR3 DNA: TGTGCCAGCGAAGGGGACGAGGCTGAAGCTTTCTTT.

V usage is TRBV2 and J usage is TRBJ1-1, with D perhaps TRBD1 (5 bases). The CDR3 is 16 residues long. In germline, CDR1 is SNHLY, CDR2 FYNNEI. V lost 3 bases and J 4 bases, leaving 18 bases between the germline ends. CDR3 amino acids: CASSETFGTGGTEAFF. The CDR3 DNA follows: TGTGCCAGCAGTGAGACCTTCGGGACCGGGGGCACTGAAGCTTTCTTT. Together with reference TRBV2 and TRBJ1-1, the CDR3 gives the full variable domain: EPEVTQTPSHQVTQMGQEVILRCVPISNHLYFYWYRQILGQKVEFLVSFYNNEISEKSEIFDDQFSVERPDGSNFTLKIRSTKLEDSAMYFCASSETFGTGGTEAFFGQGTRLTVV.

The rearrangement uses TRBV9 and TRBJ2-2, with TRBD1 as a possible D gene (6 bases). The V end was cut by 3 bases, the J end by 1 base, with 7 bases between. The length of the CDR3 is 14 residues. Germline loops: CDR1 SGDLS, CDR2 YYNGEE. The DNA for the CDR3 is TGTGCCAGCAGCGAGACAGGGAACACCGGGGAGCTGTTTTTT. Its protein is CASSETGNTGELFF.

The chain recombines TRBV28 with TRBJ1-5, with a possible D match to TRBD1 (5 bases). The CDR3 runs 14 residues. Germline values: CDR1 MDHEN, CDR2 SYDVKM. V was shortened by 11 bases and J by 6 bases, with 20 bases between the two germline ends. This CDR3 is CARGRTGGGQPQHF. DNA for the CDR3: TGTGCCCGCGGACGCACGGGGGGGGGTCAGCCCCAGCATTTT.

The V gene is TRBV29-1, the J gene TRBJ1-2, with TRBD1 as a possible D gene (6 bases). Germline CDR1 is SQVTM and CDR2 is ANQGSEA. The CDR3 totals 13 residues. V was cut by 3 bases and J by 4 bases, with 12 bases left in between. This CDR3 is CSVEGGAGYGYTF. CDR3 sequence (DNA): TGCAGCGTTGAGGGGGGCGCGGGCTATGGCTACACCTTC.

The genes are TRBV19 and TRBJ2-1; TRBD2 aligns across 9 bases. Germline CDR1 LNHDA, CDR2 SQIVND (reference sequence). The trim removed 4 bases at V and 0 bases at J, leaving 4 bases unmatched. The CDR3 has 16 residues. The CDR3, as DNA: TGTGCCAGTAGTACCCCTAGCGGGGTCTCCTACAATGAGCAGTTCTTC. It codes for CASSTPSGVSYNEQFF.

This clone was found once. The chain links TRBV6-2 or TRBV6-3 to TRBJ2-7; D is tentatively TRBD1 or TRBD2 (5 bases each). The CDR3 spans 14 residues. The V and J ends lost 0 bases and 6 bases respectively, with 12 bases between them. Germline lookup yields CDR1 MNHEY and CDR2 SVGEGT. CDR3 residues: CASSYSGTSSEQYF. The DNA for the CDR3 is TGTGCCAGCAGTTACTCGGGGACGAGTAGCGAGCAGTACTTC.

The rearrangement links TRBV7-9 to TRBJ2-1; no definite D call. Trimming took off 1 base at V and 4 bases at J, with 14 bases between the two ends. There are 16 residues in the CDR3. Germline V gives CDR1 SEHNR, CDR2 FQNEAQ (reference sequence). For the CDR3, the DNA is TGTGCCAGCAGCTTAGGTAAGGACCCACCATACAATGAGCAGTTCTTC. Translating gives CASSLGKDPPYNEQFF.

The chain recombines TRBV7-8 with TRBJ2-7, with TRBD2 matching over 8 bases. The CDR3 runs to 16 residues. CDR1 and CDR2 from the germline V gene are SGHVS and FQNEAQ. Unmatched junction bases numbered 6, after V lost 2 bases and J lost 0 bases. CDR3 sequence: CASSLQSGSSSYEQYF. CDR3 DNA sequence: TGTGCCAGCAGCTTACAAAGCGGGAGTAGCTCCTACGAGCAGTACTTC.

The chain carries TRBV2 and TRBJ2-7; D may be TRBD2 (6 bases). V lost 5 bases to trimming and J lost 0 bases, with 11 bases between them. CDR1 is SNHLY and CDR2 is FYNNEI in the germline V gene. The CDR3 is 14 amino acids. In DNA form, the CDR3 reads TGTGCCAGCAGTAAACTAGCCACCTCCTACGAGCAGTACTTC. Its translation: CASSKLATSYEQYF.

The CDR3 region is CASTKYGGGFEQYF. CDR3 DNA: TGTGCCAGCACCAAATACGGGGGAGGGTTCGAGCAGTACTTC. This chain uses TRBV28 with TRBJ2-7; 7 bases map to TRBD2. The CDR3 covers 14 residues. V was clipped by 7 bases and J by 6 bases; unmatched bases: 12. The V gene's germline CDR1 is MDHEN and CDR2 SYDVKM.

The genes are TRBV25-1 and TRBJ1-4, with D possibly matching TRBD1 (6 bases). The CDR3 runs 15 residues. CDR1 and CDR2 from the germline V gene are MGHDK and SYGVNS. V was shortened by 3 bases and J by 8 bases, with 16 bases between the two germline ends. CDR3 protein: CASSDSGGADEKLFF. CDR3 DNA sequence: TGTGCCAGCAGTGATAGCGGGGGGGCGGACGAAAAACTGTTTTTT.

This rearrangement joins TRBV27 to TRBJ1-1, with D perhaps matching TRBD1 (5 bases). The germline V gene has CDR1 MNHEY and CDR2 SMNVEV (reference sequence). CDR3 length: 14 residues. V was shortened by 8 bases and J by 2 bases, with 15 bases between the two germline ends. DNA of the CDR3: TGTGCCAGCCGTGGCAGGGCCTATAACACTGAAGCTTTCTTT. Translated, it gives CASRGRAYNTEAFF.

On this clone itself: Other DNA sequences in the sample encode the same CDR3. This chain connects TRBV9 to TRBJ2-7, with TRBD2 matching over 10 bases. The J segment lost 3 bases and the V segment lost 0 bases, leaving 3 bases of the junction unmatched. The CDR3 runs 15 residues. Germline V gene sequence: CDR1 SGDLS, CDR2 YYNGEE. The CDR3 spells CASSVGSSGSYEQYF. For the CDR3, the DNA is TGTGCCAGCAGCGTAGGATCTAGCGGGAGCTACGAGCAGTACTTC.

The rearrangement joins TRBV19 to TRBJ2-3, with 14 bases matching TRBD2. J lost 3 bases, V lost 9 bases, and 8 bases had no gene match. From germline, CDR1 is LNHDA and CDR2 SQIVND (reference sequence). The CDR3 extends over 16 amino acids. In DNA form, the CDR3 reads TGTGCCAGCAGGACTAGCGGGAGGACCGTAACAGATACGCAGTATTTT. It specifies CASRTSGRTVTDTQYF.

The V call is TRBV7-9, the J call TRBJ1-1; D not resolved. Germline CDR1 and CDR2: SEHNR and FQNEAQ (reference sequence). V was pared by 1 base and J by 7 bases, with 13 bases between. There are 14 residues in the CDR3. The CDR3 nucleotides are TGTGCCAGCAGCTTAGGGGCCGTCAGAGATGAAGCTTTCTTT. Residues: CASSLGAVRDEAFF.

DNA of the CDR3: TGTGCCAGCAGAGAGGGGGTTCATCAGCCCCAGCATTTT. Translating gives CASREGVHQPQHF. The chain is built from TRBV27 and TRBJ1-5, with TRBD1 as a possible D gene (6 bases). CDR1 is MNHEY and CDR2 is SMNVEV in the germline V gene (reference sequence). The CDR3 contains 13 residues. The V and J ends lost 6 bases and 5 bases respectively, with 11 bases between them.